This record concerns one T cell receptor beta chain sequence. What it binds is not known. The sample belongs to a study of OX40 agonist ivuxolimab in advanced cancers. Study results and caveats: Antigen targets of the expanded peripheral T cells went undetermined. The CD4+ and CD8+ T cells in the blood had expanded clonally by week 6 at 0.1 to 3.0 mg/kg.

The CDR3 length is 13 residues. CDR1 is LNHDA and CDR2 is SQIVND in the germline V gene (reference sequence). TCRdb's copy holds only in-frame clones and misses some; the assay was immunoSEQ multiplex PCR. The sample holds under 90,000 clones, approximately 89% seen once. The origin of this receptor is an adult with an advanced solid tumor such as melanoma, head and neck, liver or kidney cancer. The source was CD4+ or CD8+ T cells sorted from blood, collected in a trial of the OX40 agonist ivuxolimab. The rearrangement links TRBV19 to TRBJ2-5; TRBD1 might be the D (6 bases). The DNA matches TRBJ2-7 better at its end, which makes the J call doubtful. In DNA form, the CDR3 reads TGTGCCAGTAGTAGGGGGCGGCCCTACGAGCAGTACTTC. Amino acids: CASSRGRPYEQYF.